This T cell receptor (beta chain) is from a study of blood T cell repertoires in COVID-19. From germline, CDR1 is SEHNR and CDR2 FQNEAQ (reference sequence). Trimming removed 5 bases from V and 2 bases from J; junction bases left unmatched: 4. This CDR3 contains 14 residues. Here immunoSEQ multiplex PCR was the method, and the copy in TCRdb shows in-frame clones only, minus some. The table records over 250,000 clones, about 89% of them present only once. This clonotype was obtained from a middle-aged man who had recovered from COVID-19. The chain links TRBV7-9 to TRBJ2-3, with 7 bases matching TRBD2. Specimen: peripheral blood. The CDR3 nucleotides read TGTGCCAGCAGCCTCCGGGACTACACAGATACGCAGTATTTT. Translating gives CASSLRDYTDTQYF.